This T cell receptor (beta chain) emerged from a study of cytomegalovirus exposure and HLA in healthy donors. This clone came up a few times. The CDR3 runs to 16 residues. Germline V gene lookup returns CDR1 SGHTA and CDR2 FQGNSA. The V and J ends lost 0 bases and 9 bases respectively, with 15 bases between them. Researchers ran the PCR with 60 Vbeta and 13 Jbeta primers. TCRdb's table, derived via immunoSEQ multiplex PCR, lists solely in-frame clones and lacks some. The table lists tens of thousands of clones, roughly 85% of them singletons, with about an eighth in the top ten. The specimen sequenced was PBMCs. The chain employs TRBV7-2 and TRBJ1-6; D may be TRBD1 (6 bases). The receptor comes from a woman in her thirties or forties in good health and CMV-seropositive. CDR3 nucleotide sequence: TGTGCCAGCAGCTTAGCGAGGGGGGGTTTGGGTTCACCCCTCCACTTT. Its translation: CASSLARGGLGSPLHF.